This T cell receptor (beta chain) is from a study of cytomegalovirus exposure and HLA in healthy donors. Findings and caveats of the study: In vitro, three CMV-associated chains proved specific for CMV antigens. Exclusion as indistinguishable affected some V segments, including TRBV6-2 and TRBV6-3.

On this clone: The antigen is undetermined.

Donors likely had unrecorded immune exposures despite being nominally healthy when sampled. Germline-derived CDR1 and CDR2 are SGHNT and YYREEE (reference sequence). The junction had 3 bases not matched to a gene; V was cut back by 4 bases and J by 0 bases. The CDR3 consists of 15 residues. Primers included in the PCR were 60 Vbeta and 13 Jbeta primers. This table comes from immunoSEQ multiplex PCR, and its TCRdb copy is limited to in-frame clones, with some not included. The sample carries more than 50,000 clones, approximately 63% recorded once. The sequencing input was PBMCs. The genes are TRBV5-4 and TRBJ2-2, with 7 nucleotides matching TRBD1. The receptor was derived from a woman aged 55-70 years in good health and CMV-seropositive. Written as DNA, the CDR3 is TGTGCCAGCAGCCACAGGGGTACGAACACCGGGGAGCTGTTTTTT. Its protein is CASSHRGTNTGELFF.